This entry lists 10 T cell receptor beta chains sequenced from one sample in a study of human T cells and chemical hapten exposure. In TCRdb, the 5' RACE reads were re-called with MiXCR into one record per CDR3 protein. The sample lists roughly 120,000 distinct CDR3 sequences; 15% to 20% were seen once. Total RNA came from unfractionated whole blood. The source of these receptors is a human donor in good health.

The chain couples TRBV5-5 to TRBJ2-6, with D unresolved. CDR3 length: 14 residues. Germline V gene sequence: CDR1 SGHKS, CDR2 YYEKEE (reference sequence). Deletions cut 7 bases from V and 0 bases from J, with 8 bases between. The CDR3 nucleotides are TGTGCCAGCTTACGGATCTCTGGGGCCAACGTCCTGACTTTC. Amino acids: CASLRISGANVLTF.

This chain links TRBV9 with TRBJ2-7; TRBD2 matches 9 bases. The ends lost 4 bases at V and 5 bases at J; junction bases unmatched: 10. Germline values: CDR1 SGDLS, CDR2 YYNGEE. This CDR3 contains 15 residues. CDR3 sequence reads: CASSLWREGLHEQYF. CDR3 sequence (DNA): TGTGCCAGCAGCTTATGGCGGGAGGGCCTCCACGAGCAGTACTTC.

This clonotype has just a few counts. The DNA for the CDR3 is TGTGCCAGCAGTTACTCACTAGCGGGAGTGGATGAGCAGTTCTTC. Its protein product is CASSYSLAGVDEQFF. This rearrangement joins TRBV6-6 to TRBJ2-1; 11 nucleotides line up with TRBD2. The V segment lost 0 bases and the J segment 8 bases; nucleotides outside the gene matches: 3. CDR3 length equals 15 residues. Germline V gene data show CDR1 as MNHNY and CDR2 as SVGAGI (reference sequence).

The chain has TRBV6-6 and TRBJ2-7; the match to TRBD2 covers 11 bases. After removal of 6 bases from V and 2 bases from J, the junction contained 12 bases not matched to a gene. The germline V gene has CDR1 MNHNY and CDR2 SVGAGI (reference sequence). The CDR3 loop spans 17 amino acids. CDR3 DNA sequence: TGTGCCAGCAGCGCCATAGCGGGAGGGCCGGGGGCCTACGAGCAGTACTTC. Protein: CASSAIAGGPGAYEQYF.

This clonotype was seen a handful of times. V and J are TRBV14 and TRBJ2-7, with 10 bases identical to TRBD2. V shed 0 bases and J 0 bases; nucleotides not matched to a gene: 23. Germline V CDR1 and CDR2: SGHDN, FVKESK. This CDR3 comprises 23 residues. DNA for the CDR3: TGTGCCAGCAGCCAAGATTCGCCAGCTAGCGGGAGCTGGTTCAGGGGAGGCTCCTACGAGCAGTACTTC. Translated: CASSQDSPASGSWFRGGSYEQYF.

This sequence joins TRBV29-1 and TRBJ1-1, with TRBD1 matching over 7 bases. V shed 4 bases and J 5 bases; nucleotides not matched to a gene: 7. The CDR3 runs 13 residues. Per the germline V gene, CDR1 is SQVTM and CDR2 is ANQGSEA. The DNA for the CDR3 is TGCAGCGTTGGACAGGGTTCGGGAACTGAAGCTTTCTTT. It yields the protein CSVGQGSGTEAFF.

This clonotype was observed a few times. The rearrangement uses TRBV6-6 and TRBJ1-2; 7 nucleotides align to TRBD1. CDR3 size: 15 residues. Losses at the gene ends were 0 bases for V and 3 bases for J; bases not matched to a gene: 4. Germline V gene data show CDR1 as MNHNY and CDR2 as SVGAGI (reference sequence). Written as DNA, the CDR3 is TGTGCCAGCAGTTACTCGGCCAGGGGGGACTATGGCTACACCTTC. This gives the protein CASSYSARGDYGYTF.

This clonotype was seen ten or more times. The chain employs TRBV12-3 or TRBV12-4 and TRBJ2-7; D not resolved. The CDR3 spans 12 residues. V lost 7 bases and J 0 bases, leaving 7 bases between the germline ends. CDR3 in amino acids: CASKGGSYEQYF. CDR3 nucleotides: TGTGCCAGCAAAGGCGGCTCCTACGAGCAGTACTTC.

The genes are TRBV28 and TRBJ1-1; D gene ambiguous. Per the germline V gene, CDR1 is MDHEN and CDR2 is SYDVKM. V shed 2 bases and J shed 4 bases, with 11 bases lying between them. There are 14 residues in the CDR3. The DNA for the CDR3 is TGTGCCAGCAGTTTAATGTGGGGAGGCACTGAAGCTTTCTTT. This gives the protein CASSLMWGGTEAFF.

V is TRBV14 and J is TRBJ2-1; 7 nucleotides line up with TRBD2. CDR3 length: 16 amino acids. V lost 3 bases and J lost 0; bases outside the gene matches: 5. From germline, CDR1 is SGHDN and CDR2 FVKESK. In nucleotides, the CDR3 is TGTGCCAGCAGCCAGCTAGGCGGGAGCTCCTACAATGAGCAGTTCTTC. This codes for CASSQLGGSSYNEQFF.